A single sample gave rise to the 19 T cell receptor beta chains below, sequenced in a study of shared clonotypes between healthy human individuals. Data came from immunoSEQ multiplex PCR; TCRdb stores just in-frame clones and leaves some out. The profile shows about 600,000 clones, 97% of them singletons. Material: naive CD4+ T cells sorted from blood. Specified subset: CD45RA+ positively selected. Every receptor here comes from a woman between 25 and 40 years old in good health.

This clone was counted once. The gene calls are TRBV4-1 and TRBJ2-1; 9 nucleotides agree with TRBD2. CDR3 length equals 17 residues. J was trimmed by 9 bases and V by 4 bases; bases with no gene match: 16. The germline gives CDR1 MGHRA, CDR2 YSYEKL. The CDR3 loop reads CASSRAFGSGRPGEQFF. CDR3 bases: TGCGCCAGCAGCCGAGCCTTTGGTAGCGGGAGACCGGGTGAGCAGTTCTTC.

The chain couples TRBV28 to TRBJ2-5; D is unresolved. Germline CDR1 and CDR2: MDHEN and SYDVKM. The CDR3 covers 11 residues. Trimming stripped 2 bases from V and 6 bases from J, with 4 bases between. For the CDR3, the DNA is TGTGCCAGCAGTTTAGGCCAGACCCAGTACTTC. Protein: CASSLGQTQYF.

The rearrangement links TRBV2 to TRBJ2-5; D perhaps matches TRBD1 (6 bases). Germline V CDR1 and CDR2: SNHLY, FYNNEI. CDR3 length: 13 residues. The V end was cut by 6 bases, the J end by 9 bases, with 17 bases between. The chain's CDR3 is CASRQQGEGAQYF. DNA of the CDR3: TGTGCCAGCAGGCAACAGGGAGAAGGGGCCCAGTACTTC.

The chain recombines TRBV5-1 with TRBJ2-1; either TRBD1 or TRBD2 may supply D (5 bases each). The CDR3 runs 15 residues. Germline CDR1 and CDR2: SGHRS and YFSETQ. V was pared by 0 bases and J by 8 bases, with 15 bases between. CDR3 protein: CASSLATRGGHEQFF. The CDR3 coding sequence is TGCGCCAGCAGCTTGGCAACTAGGGGCGGCCATGAGCAGTTCTTC.

V gene TRBV10-3 combines with J gene TRBJ2-3; D uncertain. Trimming left V 3 bases short and J 0 bases short, with 13 bases between. Germline V gives CDR1 ENHRY, CDR2 SYGVKD. The CDR3 contains 16 residues. CDR3 loop: CAISDPGSRSTDTQYF. In nucleotides, the CDR3 is TGTGCCATCAGTGATCCTGGCAGTCGTAGCACAGATACGCAGTATTTT.

The V and J genes are TRBV20-1 and TRBJ2-7; D is unclear. The CDR3 has 10 residues. CDR1 and CDR2 (germline): DFQATT, SNEGSKA (reference sequence). Trimming took off 2 bases at V and 7 bases at J, with 6 bases between the two ends. CDR3 region: CSARQEEQYF. CDR3 nucleotides: TGCAGTGCTAGACAGGAAGAGCAGTACTTC.

With regard to this clone: An end of the junction differs from the germline gene, which may be a read error. This chain connects TRBV5-1 to TRBJ2-3; possible D gene TRBD1, 6 bases. The germline V gene has CDR1 SGHRS and CDR2 YFSETQ. The CDR3 spans 15 residues. The DNA for the CDR3 is TGCGCCAGCAGTTTGGGGGACACCTCCACAGATACGCAGTATTTT. Protein sequence: CASSLGDTSTDTQYF.

The genes are TRBV10-2 and TRBJ1-1, with D possibly matching TRBD1 (5 bases). Germline V CDR1 and CDR2: WSHSY, SAAADI. Trimming cost V 2 bases and J 5 bases, with 12 bases left between them. The CDR3 covers 14 residues. Here the CDR3 DNA reads TGCGCCAGCAGTGAGCACAGGCCAACTACTGAAGCTTTCTTT. Amino acids: CASSEHRPTTEAFF.

V gene TRBV28 combines with J gene TRBJ1-3, with 9 bases that match TRBD1. Germline CDR1 MDHEN, CDR2 SYDVKM. J gave up 2 bases and V 7 bases, and 12 bases lay outside the gene matches. There are 17 residues in the CDR3. The CDR3 is CASITEGQGSAGNTIYF. The DNA of the CDR3 is TGTGCCAGCATCACGGAAGGACAGGGGAGTGCTGGAAACACCATATATTTT.

The chain recombines TRBV6-5 with TRBJ2-1, with TRBD2 identical over 10 bases. In germline, CDR1 is MNHEY, CDR2 SVGAGI. CDR3 size: 15 residues. The trim removed 6 bases at V and 0 bases at J, leaving 2 bases unmatched. Written as DNA, the CDR3 is TGTGCCAGCAGAGTAGCGGGAGGCTCCTACAATGAGCAGTTCTTC. It specifies CASRVAGGSYNEQFF.

The chain combines TRBV5-8 with TRBJ1-5; D call uncertain. The CDR3 is made up of 14 amino acids. V was shortened by 2 bases and J by 2 bases, with 8 bases between the two germline ends. Germline V lookup: CDR1 SGHTS, CDR2 YDEGEE. The CDR3 DNA reads as TGTGCCAGCAGCTTCGAGGGTGGCAATCAGCCCCAGCATTTT. Encoded protein: CASSFEGGNQPQHF. The full variable domain, in which reference TRBV5-8 and TRBJ1-5 provide the parts outside the CDR3, is EAGVTQSPTHLIKTRGQQATLRCSPISGHTSVYWYQQALGLGLQFLLWYDEGEERNRGNFPPRFSGRQFPNYSSELNVNALELEDSALYLCASSFEGGNQPQHFGDGTRLSIL.

V gene TRBV28 combines with J gene TRBJ2-4; 7 bases agree with TRBD2. J was trimmed by 3 bases and V by 6 bases; bases with no gene match: 11. The CDR3 totals 16 residues. The germline V gene encodes CDR1 MDHEN and CDR2 SYDVKM. CDR3 protein: CASRATSEGGKNIQYF. In nucleotides, the CDR3 is TGTGCCAGCAGGGCAACTAGCGAGGGTGGCAAAAACATTCAGTACTTC.

The chain recombines TRBV2 with TRBJ2-5; no definite D call. TRBJ2-7 explains the end of the DNA better; the J call may be wrong. CDR1 is SNHLY and CDR2 is FYNNEI in the germline V gene. CDR3 length: 14 amino acids. The CDR3 nucleotides are TGTGCCAGCAGTCGCCCTAGTAGTAGCTACGAGCAGTACTTC. It is translated as CASSRPSSSYEQYF.

The V and J genes are TRBV28 and TRBJ2-7; D is possibly TRBD2 (5 bases). Germline CDR1 MDHEN, CDR2 SYDVKM. The CDR3 has 12 amino acids. V shed 7 bases and J shed 1 base, with 8 bases lying between them. The CDR3 bases are TGTGCCAGCATGAGGGAGTCCTACGAGCAGTACTTC. The encoded protein is CASMRESYEQYF.

V is TRBV28 and J is TRBJ1-4; no reliable D call. The CDR3 length is 11 residues. Trimming took 9 bases from V and 5 from J, leaving 7 bases between them. Germline assignment: CDR1 MDHEN and CDR2 SYDVKM. As DNA, the CDR3 is TGTGCCAGTACACAGAATGAAAAACTGTTTTTT. Translated: CASTQNEKLFF.

In this sample, this clone turned up once. Mismatch with germline at one junction end may stem from a read error. The chain has TRBV10-1 and TRBJ2-5, with 9 positions matching TRBD2. This CDR3 comprises 17 residues. Germline assignment: CDR1 WNHNN and CDR2 SYGVQD (reference sequence). This chain's CDR3 is CASSELPSGTPQEAQYF. DNA of the CDR3: TGCGCCAGCAGTGAGCTGCCTAGCGGGACCCCCCAAGAGGCCCAGTACTTC.

This clone was picked up one time. The chain uses TRBV14 and TRBJ1-4; D gene unclear. This CDR3 comprises 14 residues. Trimming took off 0 bases at V and 3 bases at J, with 5 bases between the two ends. Germline lookup yields CDR1 SGHDN and CDR2 FVKESK. The CDR3 protein is CASSQDFANEKLFF. CDR3 DNA: TGTGCCAGCAGCCAAGATTTCGCTAATGAAAAACTGTTTTTT.

The chain combines TRBV7-2 with TRBJ1-5; no clear D. Trimming cost V 4 bases and J 0 bases, with 10 bases left between them. Germline V lookup: CDR1 SGHTA, CDR2 FQGNSA. CDR3 size: 15 residues. The CDR3 is CASSSLLVSNQPQHF. The CDR3 nucleotides read TGTGCCAGCAGCTCACTACTGGTTAGCAATCAGCCCCAGCATTTT.

The chain couples TRBV14 to TRBJ1-2; a weak D match, TRBD1 (6 bases). The CDR3 spans 16 residues. The germline V gene encodes CDR1 SGHDN and CDR2 FVKESK. V was trimmed by 0 bases and J by 3 bases, leaving 14 bases between them. CDR3 residues: CASSQDWTDTYYGYTF. The CDR3, as DNA: TGTGCCAGCAGCCAAGATTGGACAGATACCTACTATGGCTACACCTTC.